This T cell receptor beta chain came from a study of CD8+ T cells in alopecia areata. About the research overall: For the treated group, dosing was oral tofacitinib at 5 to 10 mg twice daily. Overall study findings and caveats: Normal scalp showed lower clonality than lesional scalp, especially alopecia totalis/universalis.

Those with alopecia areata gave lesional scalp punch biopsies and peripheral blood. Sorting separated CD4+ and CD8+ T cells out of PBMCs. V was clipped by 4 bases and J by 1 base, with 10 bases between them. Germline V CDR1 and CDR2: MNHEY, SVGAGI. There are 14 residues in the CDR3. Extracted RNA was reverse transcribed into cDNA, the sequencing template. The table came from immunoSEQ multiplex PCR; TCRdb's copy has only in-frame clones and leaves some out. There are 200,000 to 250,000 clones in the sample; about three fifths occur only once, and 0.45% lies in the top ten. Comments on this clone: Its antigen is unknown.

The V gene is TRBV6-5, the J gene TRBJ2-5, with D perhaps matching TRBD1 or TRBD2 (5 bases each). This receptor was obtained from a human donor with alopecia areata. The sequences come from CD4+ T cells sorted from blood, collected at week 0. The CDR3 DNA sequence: TGTGCCAGCAGTTGGGGACGCAGCCAAGAGACCCAGTACTTC. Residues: CASSWGRSQETQYF.